The clone carrying this T cell receptor (beta chain) was seen only a few times. Its antigen remains unidentified. The sample is drawn from a study of post-analysis software for immune sequencing data. Study-wide background: Patients with relapsing-remitting, secondary progressive and progressive-relapsing multiple sclerosis courses were all represented.

V was pared by 3 bases and J by 3 bases, with 12 bases between. CDR1 DFQATT and CDR2 SNEGSKA come from the germline V gene (reference sequence). The CDR3 is 13 amino acids. The TCR beta cDNA libraries carried unique molecular identifiers. TCRdb recomputed calls from the PCR reads with MiXCR, one row per CDR3 protein. The sample lists 160,000 or so distinct CDR3 sequences, 35% to 40% occurring once. Points from the study as a whole: When compared against controls, multiple sclerosis patients showed significantly lower normalized Chao1 diversity. TRBV5-6, TRBV5-1 and TRBV20-1 were among four or five TRBV segments more frequent in patients than controls.

The clonotype originates from a girl between 5 and 17 years old with multiple sclerosis. The specimen comprised blood, sampled after autologous hematopoietic stem cell transplantation. The rearrangement joins TRBV20-1 to TRBJ2-7; D possibly matches TRBD1 or TRBD2 (5 bases each). DNA for the CDR3: TGCAGTGCTAGGTCCGGGGCGCTCTACGAGCAGTACTTC. Protein: CSARSGALYEQYF.